These T cell receptor beta chains were read from a single sample in a study of OX40 agonist ivuxolimab in advanced cancers. Measured with immunoSEQ multiplex PCR; TCRdb has only the in-frame clones, and not every one. The repertoire holds fewer than 70,000 clones, with 85% to 90% as singletons. This specimen consisted of CD4+ or CD8+ T cells sorted from blood, obtained in a trial of the OX40 agonist ivuxolimab. Receptors originate from an adult with an advanced solid tumor such as melanoma, head and neck, liver or kidney cancer. Both conserved end residues are part of each CDR3. The order of the fields is V gene, CDR3 length, CDR3 protein.

v_call: TRBV27; cdr3_length: 18; cdr3_aa: CASTLGGGRSSYNSPLHF
v_call: TRBV30; cdr3_length: 13; cdr3_aa: CAWSHRDRGEQYF
v_call: TRBV19; cdr3_length: 13; cdr3_aa: CASSIVGDTEAFF
v_call: TRBV6-6; cdr3_length: 12; cdr3_aa: CASRYGQNEAFF
v_call: TRBV9; cdr3_length: 13; cdr3_aa: CASSAEAADTQYF
v_call: TRBV2; cdr3_length: 14; cdr3_aa: CASHDPDKPVGYTF
v_call: TRBV11-2; cdr3_length: 14; cdr3_aa: CASSPRDTSWEQYF
v_call: TRBV5-1; cdr3_length: 16; cdr3_aa: CASSQGQGAENTEAFF
v_call: TRBV7-9; cdr3_length: 14; cdr3_aa: CASSRGGGNTEAFF
v_call: TRBV6-5; cdr3_length: 14; cdr3_aa: CASGGTGGNYEQYF
v_call: TRBV7-3; cdr3_length: 16; cdr3_aa: CASSLTGDRFNEKLFF
v_call: TRBV11-3; cdr3_length: 12; cdr3_aa: CASSLAPGTQYF
v_call: TRBV28; cdr3_length: 14; cdr3_aa: CASSLGGATEKLFF
v_call: TRBV5-4; cdr3_length: 16; cdr3_aa: CASSSGGRAMGETQYF
v_call: TRBV5-4; cdr3_length: 15; cdr3_aa: CASSLVQGGVSEAFF
v_call: TRBV10-3; cdr3_length: 13; cdr3_aa: CAIAGTESYEQYF
v_call: TRBV7-3; cdr3_length: 13; cdr3_aa: CASSFSWVGEQYF
v_call: TRBV9; cdr3_length: 21; cdr3_aa: CASSVRGGHLSPSGSYNEQFF
v_call: TRBV29-1; cdr3_length: 13; cdr3_aa: CSVSGGGTDTQYF
v_call: TRBV5-1; cdr3_length: 14; cdr3_aa: CASSPLTGGDTQYF
v_call: TRBV30; cdr3_length: 13; cdr3_aa: CAWSSRPPETQYF
v_call: TRBV6-5; cdr3_length: 14; cdr3_aa: CASSVGGVHTEAFF
v_call: TRBV23-1; cdr3_length: 15; cdr3_aa: CASRPYSGRIDEQFF
v_call: TRBV7-2; cdr3_length: 14; cdr3_aa: CASSLGTSSTEAFF
v_call: TRBV11-1; cdr3_length: 17; cdr3_aa: CASSFGLAGANTGELFF
v_call: TRBV28; cdr3_length: 16; cdr3_aa: CASSLVRAGRNYGYTF
v_call: TRBV7-9; cdr3_length: 13; cdr3_aa: CASSTSGSYEQYF
v_call: TRBV5-4; cdr3_length: 16; cdr3_aa: CASSLPGAGGAAEQFF
v_call: TRBV30; cdr3_length: 14; cdr3_aa: CALRTSGSTDTQYF
v_call: TRBV2; cdr3_length: 15; cdr3_aa: CASRERQGAWETQYF
v_call: TRBV7-9; cdr3_length: 16; cdr3_aa: CASSLALNLAGNTIYF
v_call: TRBV5-6; cdr3_length: 15; cdr3_aa: CASSRRGLGNSPLHF
v_call: TRBV10-3; cdr3_length: 13; cdr3_aa: CAIRTGQQETQYF
v_call: TRBV5-1; cdr3_length: 12; cdr3_aa: CASSLDQTEQYF
v_call: TRBV5-1; cdr3_length: 16; cdr3_aa: CASSSWTGGALREAFF
v_call: TRBV19; cdr3_length: 15; cdr3_aa: CASSISGVSTGELFF
v_call: TRBV5-6; cdr3_length: 14; cdr3_aa: CASSWRRRDTEAFF
v_call: TRBV7-2; cdr3_length: 13; cdr3_aa: CASSLEAYNEQFF
v_call: TRBV28; cdr3_length: 15; cdr3_aa: CASSRQVYSNQPQHF
v_call: TRBV6-6; cdr3_length: 13; cdr3_aa: CASSSQYQETQYF
v_call: TRBV19; cdr3_length: 14; cdr3_aa: CASSIQGTSDTQYF
v_call: TRBV10-1; cdr3_length: 13; cdr3_aa: CASSDGVNTEAFF
v_call: TRBV4-3; cdr3_length: 17; cdr3_aa: CASSQDTFWGLQETQYF
v_call: TRBV5-4; cdr3_length: 14; cdr3_aa: CASSLTQGTDTQYF
v_call: TRBV6-1; cdr3_length: 13; cdr3_aa: CASSVRTVYEQYF
v_call: TRBV18; cdr3_length: 15; cdr3_aa: CASSPGTARGDTQYF